This T cell receptor (beta chain) was captured by sequencing in a study of T cells in Graves' hyperthyroidism and ophthalmopathy. Every diagnosis used clinical symptoms, serum thyroxine and TRAb, thyroid ultrasound and orbital computed tomography. Researchers amplified the TCR beta CDR3 regions from RNA transcripts. A set of HTBI primers served as the primers for a first-round RT-PCR of the TCR CDR3. TCRdb recomputed calls from the multiplex PCR reads with MiXCR, one row per CDR3 protein. The sample lists about 610,000 distinct CDR3 sequences, roughly 50% seen once, with around 7.7% in the top ten. The trim removed 2 bases at V and 3 bases at J, leaving 5 bases unmatched. The CDR3 spans 15 residues.

The sample comprised peripheral blood or thyroid tissue (not recorded which). This TCR was recovered from a woman under 30 with Graves' hyperthyroidism. The chain recombines TRBV12-3 or TRBV12-4 with TRBJ2-5; 8 nucleotides agree with TRBD1. CDR3 nucleotide sequence: TGTGCCAGCAGTTTAACGACAGGGGTGGAAGAGACCCAGTACTTC. Its translation: CASSLTTGVEETQYF.